Listed below are T cell receptor beta chains from one sample, sequenced in a study of blood T cell repertoires in COVID-19. Method: immunoSEQ multiplex PCR; TCRdb's copy keeps in-frame clones and lacks some. The repertoire includes approximately 220,000 clones, approximately 92% of them detected once, and approximately 3.5% sits in the top ten. Specimen: PBMCs or T cells enriched from blood (not recorded which). The receptors derive from a woman aged 18-29 years in a cohort exposed to, infected with or recovered from COVID-19 (not recorded which). Each CDR3 is given with its conserved first and last residue. A D gene is named only where the DNA matches it firmly. Not all rows give a size; the values are once, few, many and, for expanded clones, a class.

CDR3 DNA: TGTGCCAGCAGCTTAGGACTAGCGGGGGGCCAGGATGAGCAGTTCTTC
CDR3 protein: CASSLGLAGGQDEQFF
V gene: TRBV11-2
clone size: NA
J gene: TRBJ2-1
D gene: TRBD2

CDR3 DNA: TGTGCCTGGAGTGTATCAGGGGAAACTGAAGCTTTCTTT
CDR3 protein: CAWSVSGETEAFF
V gene: TRBV30
clone size: NA
J gene: TRBJ1-1
D gene: NA

CDR3 DNA: TGTGCCAGCAGCCCCAGGGGGTCAGATACGCAGTATTTT
CDR3 protein: CASSPRGSDTQYF
V gene: TRBV11-2
clone size: NA
J gene: TRBJ2-3
D gene: TRBD1

CDR3 DNA: TGTGCCAGCAGCCATAGGACAGTAGTAGGGAACACCATATATTTT
CDR3 protein: CASSHRTVVGNTIYF
V gene: TRBV28
clone size: NA
J gene: TRBJ1-3
D gene: NA

CDR3 DNA: TGCAGCGTTGACGGGTCTAGCACAGATACGCAGTATTTT
CDR3 protein: CSVDGSSTDTQYF
V gene: TRBV29-1
clone size: NA
J gene: TRBJ2-3
D gene: NA

CDR3 DNA: TGTGCCAGCCGACAGGGGGCCGGTCAGCCCCAGCATTTT
CDR3 protein: CASRQGAGQPQHF
V gene: TRBV19
clone size: NA
J gene: TRBJ1-5
D gene: TRBD1

CDR3 DNA: TGCGCCAGCAGTGAGTCCGCCAGGGAGACCCAGTACTTC
CDR3 protein: CASSESARETQYF
V gene: TRBV10-1
clone size: NA
J gene: TRBJ2-5
D gene: NA

CDR3 DNA: TGCGCCAGCAGCTTACAGGGGGGGATGTCACCCCTCCACTTT
CDR3 protein: CASSLQGGMSPLHF
V gene: TRBV5-1
clone size: NA
J gene: TRBJ1-6
D gene: TRBD1

CDR3 DNA: TGTGCCATCAGCGTCGGGACAGCCGAGAATCAGCCCCAGCATTTT
CDR3 protein: CAISVGTAENQPQHF
V gene: TRBV10-3
clone size: NA
J gene: TRBJ1-5
D gene: TRBD1

CDR3 DNA: TGTGCCAGCAGTCCTCAATTTACTGATGGCTACACCTTC
CDR3 protein: CASSPQFTDGYTF
V gene: TRBV28
clone size: NA
J gene: TRBJ1-2
D gene: NA

CDR3 DNA: TGCGCCAGCAGTGGATCGGTAGGCCGCCGGGGGAGGAGCCAGTTCTTC
CDR3 protein: CASSGSVGRRGRSQFF
V gene: TRBV10-2
clone size: NA
J gene: TRBJ2-1
D gene: NA

CDR3 DNA: TGTGCCAGCAGCTTGGCGGCTAGCGGGGGGGCCGATGAGCAGTTCTTC
CDR3 protein: CASSLAASGGADEQFF
V gene: TRBV5-4
clone size: NA
J gene: TRBJ2-1
D gene: TRBD2

CDR3 DNA: TGTGCCAGCAGCCGCGGCCCGGGACTAGCGGGAATAGACGGGGAGCTGTTTTTT
CDR3 protein: CASSRGPGLAGIDGELFF
V gene: TRBV14
clone size: NA
J gene: TRBJ2-2
D gene: TRBD2

CDR3 DNA: TGCGCCAGCCAGACAGGCATGAGCGATCAGCCCCAGCATTTT
CDR3 protein: CASQTGMSDQPQHF
V gene: TRBV10-2
clone size: NA
J gene: TRBJ1-5
D gene: NA

CDR3 DNA: TGTGCCAGCAGCTTAGCCGTCGGGTATGAGCAGTTCTTC
CDR3 protein: CASSLAVGYEQFF
V gene: TRBV7-6
clone size: NA
J gene: TRBJ2-1
D gene: NA

CDR3 DNA: TGTGCCACCAGAAGGCAGGGGGCGTCCTACGAGCAGTACTTC
CDR3 protein: CATRRQGASYEQYF
V gene: TRBV2
clone size: NA
J gene: TRBJ2-7
D gene: TRBD1

CDR3 DNA: TGTGCCAGCAGTTTTGACAGGGGAGGGCAAGAGACCCAGTACTTC
CDR3 protein: CASSFDRGGQETQYF
V gene: TRBV2
clone size: NA
J gene: TRBJ2-5
D gene: NA

CDR3 DNA: TGTGCCAGCAGTTTCGGTCAGGGCTACGAGCAGTACTTC
CDR3 protein: CASSFGQGYEQYF
V gene: TRBV28
clone size: NA
J gene: TRBJ2-7
D gene: NA

CDR3 DNA: TGTGCCAGCAGTGAAGTTCCAGGGGGAATGGGTTCACCCCTCCACTTT
CDR3 protein: CASSEVPGGMGSPLHF
V gene: TRBV2
clone size: NA
J gene: TRBJ1-6
D gene: TRBD1

CDR3 DNA: TGTGCCAGCAGCTCCGGGACAGTGAACACTGAAGCTTTCTTT
CDR3 protein: CASSSGTVNTEAFF
V gene: TRBV11-2
clone size: NA
J gene: TRBJ1-1
D gene: TRBD1

CDR3 DNA: TGTGCCAGCAGCCTCCGGGACAGTGGCTACGAGCAGTACTTC
CDR3 protein: CASSLRDSGYEQYF
V gene: TRBV5-6
clone size: NA
J gene: TRBJ2-7
D gene: TRBD1

CDR3 DNA: TGTGCCATCAGGGGTTTTGAGGGGGCGGGCACTGAAGCTTTCTTT
CDR3 protein: CAIRGFEGAGTEAFF
V gene: TRBV10-3
clone size: NA
J gene: TRBJ1-1
D gene: TRBD1

CDR3 DNA: TGTGCCAGCAGCTTCTCGAACACCGGGGAGCTGTTTTTT
CDR3 protein: CASSFSNTGELFF
V gene: TRBV9
clone size: once
J gene: TRBJ2-2
D gene: NA

CDR3 DNA: TGCAGCGTTGAAGAGATAGCGGGAGCAAATGGCTACACCTTC
CDR3 protein: CSVEEIAGANGYTF
V gene: TRBV29-1
clone size: NA
J gene: TRBJ1-2
D gene: NA

CDR3 DNA: TGTGCCAGCAGAGACAGGGGGCCCTACGAGCAGTACTTC
CDR3 protein: CASRDRGPYEQYF
V gene: TRBV6-5
clone size: NA
J gene: TRBJ2-7
D gene: TRBD1

CDR3 DNA: TGTGCCAGCAGCGAAGCCCCAGGAGGGGACACTGAAGCTTTCTTT
CDR3 protein: CASSEAPGGDTEAFF
V gene: TRBV9
clone size: NA
J gene: TRBJ1-1
D gene: NA

CDR3 DNA: TGCGCCAGCAGCTCCACCGGGACAAATTATGGCTACACCTTC
CDR3 protein: CASSSTGTNYGYTF
V gene: TRBV5-1
clone size: NA
J gene: TRBJ1-2
D gene: NA

CDR3 DNA: TGTGCCAGCAGCCGAACTCCCTACGAGCAGTACTTC
CDR3 protein: CASSRTPYEQYF
V gene: TRBV11-2
clone size: NA
J gene: TRBJ2-7
D gene: NA

CDR3 DNA: TGTGCCAGCAGTTCGTCCGTGAACACTGAAGCTTTCTTT
CDR3 protein: CASSSSVNTEAFF
V gene: TRBV12-3/TRBV12-4
clone size: few
J gene: TRBJ1-1
D gene: NA

CDR3 DNA: TGTGCCAGCAGTCCAACCCAGACAGGGCCCTATGGCTACACCTTC
CDR3 protein: CASSPTQTGPYGYTF
V gene: TRBV27
clone size: NA
J gene: TRBJ1-2
D gene: TRBD1

CDR3 DNA: TGTGCCAGCAGCCTGGGACTAGCGCGATACAATGAGCAGTTCTTC
CDR3 protein: CASSLGLARYNEQFF
V gene: TRBV5-4
clone size: NA
J gene: TRBJ2-1
D gene: TRBD2

CDR3 DNA: TGTGCCAGCAGCGCTACAGGGTTAACCGGGGAGCTGTTTTTT
CDR3 protein: CASSATGLTGELFF
V gene: TRBV9
clone size: NA
J gene: TRBJ2-2
D gene: NA

CDR3 DNA: TGTGCCATCAGCGCGACTAGCAGCACAGATACGCAGTATTTT
CDR3 protein: CAISATSSTDTQYF
V gene: TRBV10-3
clone size: NA
J gene: TRBJ2-3
D gene: TRBD2

CDR3 DNA: TGTGCCAGCAGCTTAGACAGACAGGACACTGAAGCTTTCTTT
CDR3 protein: CASSLDRQDTEAFF
V gene: TRBV7-8
clone size: NA
J gene: TRBJ1-1
D gene: NA

CDR3 DNA: TGTGCCACCAGTGTGAGTCCGGGAATTGAGCAGTTCTTC
CDR3 protein: CATSVSPGIEQFF
V gene: TRBV24-1
clone size: NA
J gene: TRBJ2-1
D gene: NA

CDR3 DNA: TGCGCCAGCTCGCTTTCCCCGGGACAGGGGGCGGGCGAGCAGTACTTC
CDR3 protein: CASSLSPGQGAGEQYF
V gene: TRBV5-1
clone size: NA
J gene: TRBJ2-7
D gene: TRBD1

CDR3 DNA: TGTGCCAGCAGCCCTACAGGGCGGCCTAATGAAAAACTGTTTTTT
CDR3 protein: CASSPTGRPNEKLFF
V gene: TRBV7-3
clone size: NA
J gene: TRBJ1-4
D gene: NA

CDR3 DNA: TGTGCCAGCAGCTTGGCCGGGGGGTACTACGAGCAGTACTTC
CDR3 protein: CASSLAGGYYEQYF
V gene: TRBV5-6
clone size: NA
J gene: TRBJ2-7
D gene: TRBD2

CDR3 DNA: TGTGCCTGCGTCGACAGGGACAATGAGCAGTTCTTC
CDR3 protein: CACVDRDNEQFF
V gene: TRBV7-9
clone size: NA
J gene: TRBJ2-1
D gene: TRBD1

CDR3 DNA: TGTGCCAGCAGTCCCCCCTCTCATGGACAGGAGAGCTACACCTTC
CDR3 protein: CASSPPSHGQESYTF
V gene: TRBV28
clone size: NA
J gene: TRBJ1-2
D gene: TRBD1

CDR3 DNA: TGTGCCAGCAGCCAAGATCTCATAGGTAGTGGCGTTGCGGACACCGGGGAGCTGTTTTTT
CDR3 protein: CASSQDLIGSGVADTGELFF
V gene: TRBV3-1/TRBV3-2
clone size: NA
J gene: TRBJ2-2
D gene: NA

CDR3 DNA: TGCGCCAGCAGCTGGAGCGGACAGGGAGGCACTGAAGCTTTCTTT
CDR3 protein: CASSWSGQGGTEAFF
V gene: TRBV5-1
clone size: NA
J gene: TRBJ1-1
D gene: TRBD1

CDR3 DNA: TGTGCCAGCACCCTGGAGTTACAGGGGATGGACACCGGGGAGCTGTTTTTT
CDR3 protein: CASTLELQGMDTGELFF
V gene: TRBV5-6
clone size: NA
J gene: TRBJ2-2
D gene: TRBD1

CDR3 DNA: TGTGCCAGCAGCGGCTCTAGCGGGGCCACAGATACGCAGTATTTT
CDR3 protein: CASSGSSGATDTQYF
V gene: TRBV2
clone size: NA
J gene: TRBJ2-3
D gene: TRBD2

CDR3 DNA: TGTGCCAGCAGAACATCATCCTACGAGCAGTACTTC
CDR3 protein: CASRTSSYEQYF
V gene: TRBV6-5
clone size: NA
J gene: TRBJ2-7
D gene: NA

CDR3 DNA: TGCGCCAGCAGCGGGACAGGGGGCTTGGGCTTAGCTAACTATGGCTACACCTTC
CDR3 protein: CASSGTGGLGLANYGYTF
V gene: TRBV5-1
clone size: once
J gene: TRBJ1-2
D gene: TRBD1

CDR3 DNA: TGCGCCAGCAGCCAAGTCGCCTTGGAGCGGGACTACGAGCAGTACTTC
CDR3 protein: CASSQVALERDYEQYF
V gene: TRBV4-1
clone size: once
J gene: TRBJ2-7
D gene: TRBD2

CDR3 DNA: TGCGCCAGCAGCTTGGTGACAGGGGACACCGGGGAGCTGTTTTTT
CDR3 protein: CASSLVTGDTGELFF
V gene: TRBV5-1
clone size: NA
J gene: TRBJ2-2
D gene: TRBD1

CDR3 DNA: TGTGCCAGCAGTGAATTAGCGGGGGGGGTCACAGATACGCAGTATTTT
CDR3 protein: CASSELAGGVTDTQYF
V gene: TRBV25-1
clone size: once
J gene: TRBJ2-3
D gene: TRBD2

CDR3 DNA: TGTGCCACCAGCGCAGGGGGGTTGAACACTGAAGCTTTCTTT
CDR3 protein: CATSAGGLNTEAFF
V gene: TRBV24-1
clone size: NA
J gene: TRBJ1-1
D gene: TRBD1

CDR3 DNA: TGTGCCAGCAGTTTGACCAGGGTCGGCAAAAACATTCAGTACTTC
CDR3 protein: CASSLTRVGKNIQYF
V gene: TRBV27
clone size: NA
J gene: TRBJ2-4
D gene: NA